These 20 T cell receptor beta chains originate from one sample sequenced in a study of read filtering for tumor transcriptome and immune sequencing. From roughly 390 ng of RNA, a library with molecular barcoded alpha/delta and beta/gamma adaptors was made. TCRdb analysed the reads with MiXCR anew, one entry per CDR3 protein. Of 93,000 or so distinct CDR3 sequences in the sample, about 22% were seen once. The sequenced sample was a population of CD138-negative cells sorted from bone marrow. The receptors derive from a donor over 35 with multiple myeloma.

This clonotype has ten or more counts. This chain links TRBV29-1 with TRBJ2-2; D could derive from TRBD1 or TRBD2 (6 bases each). This CDR3 is built from 14 residues. The V gene's germline CDR1 is SQVTM and CDR2 ANQGSEA. The V end lost 6 bases, the J end lost 3 bases, and 14 bases lay between the germline ends. The CDR3 DNA follows: TGCAGCGTGGGCCGGGGGCGGGACACCGGGGAGCTGTTTTTT. Translated: CSVGRGRDTGELFF.

This clonotype was observed at least ten times. The chain couples TRBV20-1 to TRBJ2-5; D possibly uses TRBD1 or TRBD2 (5 bases each). Germline V gives CDR1 DFQATT, CDR2 SNEGSKA (reference sequence). The CDR3 runs to 14 residues. The V end lost 4 bases, the J end lost 4 bases, and 16 bases lay between the germline ends. The CDR3 nucleotides are TGCAGTGCTACCCTCGGGACCCCCCTAGAGACCCAGTACTTC. It translates to CSATLGTPLETQYF.

This clonotype was counted many times. This chain uses TRBV9 with TRBJ2-5; the D is unclear. V was clipped by 4 bases and J by 5 bases, with 15 bases between them. The germline V gene has CDR1 SGDLS and CDR2 YYNGEE. CDR3 length: 14 amino acids. Here the CDR3 reads CASSLRYLPETQYF. The CDR3, as DNA: TGTGCCAGCAGCCTCCGCTATCTCCCGGAGACCCAGTACTTC.

J is TRBJ1-1 and V is TRBV28; the D gene is possibly TRBD1 (5 bases). Trimming stripped 2 bases from V and 0 bases from J, with 10 bases between. CDR3 size: 15 residues. CDR1 is MDHEN, CDR2 SYDVKM, per germline. In nucleotides, the CDR3 is TGTGCCAGCAGTTTAACCGGGACGGTGAACACTGAAGCTTTCTTT. Translated, it gives CASSLTGTVNTEAFF.

This clonotype was detected many times. The rearrangement links TRBV18 to TRBJ2-1, with 8 bases that match TRBD1. CDR3 length: 15 amino acids. The V and J ends lost 6 bases and 9 bases, in that order; junction bases with no gene match: 13. CDR1 and CDR2 from the germline V gene are KGHSH and LQKENI. CDR3 region: CASSPQTGESGEQFF. CDR3 bases: TGTGCCAGCTCCCCCCAGACAGGGGAAAGTGGTGAGCAGTTCTTC. The whole variable domain, filled in from reference TRBV18 and TRBJ2-1, reads NAGVMQNPRHLVRRRGQEARLRCSPMKGHSHVYWYRQLPEEGLKFMVYLQKENIIDESGMPKERFSAEFPKEGPSILRIQQVVRGDSAAYFCASSPQTGESGEQFFGPGTRLTVL.

As to this clonotype: One base separates it from a far larger clone, so it is likely a read error. This sequence joins TRBV3-2 and TRBJ2-1; the D call in the table, TRBD2, was not verified against the DNA. TRBV3-2 is a pseudogene. This CDR3 region has 15 residues. In nucleotides, the CDR3 is TGTGCCAGCAGCCCTTTTTGGACTGGCGTCAATGAGCAGTTCTTC. Its translation: CASSPFWTGVNEQFF.

Many counts were recorded for this clonotype. V usage is TRBV18 and J usage is TRBJ1-1; D unresolved. Trimming left V 4 bases short and J 6 bases short, with 6 bases between. Germline lookup yields CDR1 KGHSH and CDR2 LQKENI. The length of the CDR3 is 11 residues. The CDR3 DNA sequence: TGTGCCAGCTCACGAGATCCTGAAGCTTTCTTT. Amino acids: CASSRDPEAFF.

V is TRBV14 and J is TRBJ2-3; weak D call: TRBD2 (5 bases). The germline gives CDR1 SGHDN, CDR2 FVKESK. The CDR3 sequence is 15 residues long. The germline V and J ends were trimmed by 1 base and 1 base, with 9 bases remaining between them. CDR3 sequence: CASSQVGVGTDTQYF. The CDR3 region has the DNA TGTGCCAGCAGCCAAGTCGGGGTAGGCACAGATACGCAGTATTTT.

Ten or more counts support this clonotype. This chain uses TRBV2 with TRBJ2-3; a weak D match, TRBD2 (6 bases). This CDR3 has 15 residues. CDR1 and CDR2 (germline): SNHLY, FYNNEI. The V end lost 3 bases, the J end lost 0 bases, and 10 bases lay between the germline ends. The CDR3 is CASSEVAVSTDTQYF. CDR3 nucleotide sequence: TGTGCCAGCAGTGAGGTAGCGGTTAGCACAGATACGCAGTATTTT.

This clonotype was seen repeatedly, ten times or more. The chain uses TRBV5-1 and TRBJ1-6; D is uncertain. Trimming took off 3 bases at V and 4 bases at J, with 5 bases between the two ends. Germline loops: CDR1 SGHRS, CDR2 YFSETQ. The CDR3 consists of 13 residues. CDR3 nucleotides: TGCGCCAGCAGCTCGGAGTATAATTCACCCCTCCACTTT. It specifies CASSSEYNSPLHF. The full variable domain, with the rest looked up from reference TRBV5-1 and TRBJ1-6, is KAGVTQTPRYLIKTRGQQVTLSCSPISGHRSVSWYQQTPGQGLQFLFEYFSETQRNKGNFPGRFSGRQFSNSRSEMNVSTLELGDSALYLCASSSEYNSPLHFGNGTRLTVT.

Remarks on this clonotype: A single base separates this from a much larger clone, so it may be a read error. V and J are TRBV24-1 and TRBJ2-2; TRBD1 aligns across 10 bases. The CDR3 has 16 residues. CDR1 KGHDR and CDR2 SFDVKD come from the germline V gene. The DNA for the CDR3 is TGTGCCACCAGTGACCCAACCGGGACAGGGGCCGGGGGGCTGTTTTTT. The encoded protein is CATSDPTGTGAGGLFF.

The gene calls are TRBV29-1 and TRBJ2-7, with 7 bases lining up with TRBD2. The CDR3 sequence is 14 residues long. Germline V gives CDR1 SQVTM, CDR2 ANQGSEA. The V and J ends lost 0 bases and 5 bases, in that order; junction bases with no gene match: 7. DNA of the CDR3: TGCAGCGTTGAAGATTCTGGGGGGGTGGACGAGCAGTACTTC. This translates into CSVEDSGGVDEQYF.

The V and J genes are TRBV19 and TRBJ2-4; D unclear. V gave up 5 bases and J gave up 0 bases, with 8 bases separating them. Germline lookup yields CDR1 LNHDA and CDR2 SQIVND (reference sequence). The CDR3 contains 14 residues. The CDR3 DNA reads as TGTGCCAGTAGTCTAACTCTAGCCAAAAACATTCAGTACTTC. This sequence encodes CASSLTLAKNIQYF.

This clonotype was counted between two and nine times. The chain recombines TRBV9 with TRBJ1-3, with D perhaps TRBD1 (6 bases). CDR3 length: 15 amino acids. Germline lookup yields CDR1 SGDLS and CDR2 YYNGEE. V was pared by 4 bases and J by 4 bases, with 15 bases between. For the CDR3, the DNA is TGTGCCAGCAGCTACCAGGACAGTGGAGGAAACACCATATATTTT. Amino acids: CASSYQDSGGNTIYF.

V gene TRBV19 combines with J gene TRBJ2-1; D may be TRBD2 (6 bases). V lost 7 bases and J 4 bases, leaving 17 bases between the germline ends. The CDR3 has 15 residues. Germline loops: CDR1 LNHDA, CDR2 SQIVND (reference sequence). The CDR3 DNA reads TGTGCCAGTACTTCTAGCGCGGTCCCATACAATGAGCAGTTCTTC. Its protein is CASTSSAVPYNEQFF.

This clonotype came up a few times. The gene calls are TRBV7-3 and TRBJ1-1; D unclear. The germline V gene has CDR1 SGHTA and CDR2 FQGTGA. The CDR3 extends over 14 amino acids. V was shortened by 6 bases and J by 1 base, with 12 bases between the two germline ends. CDR3 bases: TGTGCCAGCAGTCTTACGCCTCAGAACACTGAAGCTTTCTTT. This translates into CASSLTPQNTEAFF.

The chain has TRBV7-9 and TRBJ1-3, with no clear D. The germline gives CDR1 SEHNR, CDR2 FQNEAQ (reference sequence). V was clipped by 4 bases and J by 0 bases, with 10 bases between them. The CDR3 consists of 15 residues. CDR3 sequence: CASSYLGTSGNTIYF. The CDR3 DNA reads TGTGCCAGCAGCTACCTCGGTACCTCTGGAAACACCATATATTTT.

This clonotype was seen once. This rearrangement joins TRBV30 to TRBJ2-2; D is possibly TRBD2 (6 bases). The germline V gene has CDR1 GTSNPN and CDR2 SVGIG (reference sequence). Trimming took 0 bases from V and 5 from J, leaving 13 bases between them. This CDR3 spans 15 amino acids. The CDR3 here is CAWSVRRGQTGELFF. CDR3 sequence (DNA): TGTGCCTGGAGTGTACGGAGGGGTCAGACCGGGGAGCTGTTTTTT.

Concerning this clonotype: At one end, the junction sequence differs from germline, possibly due to a read error. The V gene is TRBV11-2, the J gene TRBJ2-1; no definite D call. This CDR3 has 12 amino acids. Germline values: CDR1 SGHAT, CDR2 FQNNGV. CDR3: CASSLSHNDQFF. The CDR3 coding sequence is TGTGCCAGCAGCTTATCGCACAATGATCAGTTCTTC.

Details on this clonotype: This may arise from a read error, as a much more abundant clone is one base away. This is likely a read error, given that the CDR3 carries no conserved phenylalanine or tryptophan at its end. The CDR3 bases are TGCAGCGGGGGACGGGAAGGGTTCAATGAGCAGTTCCTC. Protein sequence: CSGGREGFNEQFL. V and J are TRBV29-1 and TRBJ2-1, with D perhaps matching TRBD1 or TRBD2 (5 bases each). Trimming left V 7 bases short and J 6 bases short, with 16 bases between. The CDR3 has 13 amino acids. From germline, CDR1 is SQVTM and CDR2 ANQGSEA.